One sample yielded the 26 T cell receptor beta chains listed below, sequenced in a study of immune characterization of retroperitoneal liposarcoma. TCRdb re-called the PCR reads through MiXCR, storing one row per CDR3 protein. Seen here are some 10,000 distinct CDR3 sequences, around 37% observed once, and the top ten hold around 25%. Sequencing was carried out using tumor tissue. These TCRs come from a male donor with retroperitoneal liposarcoma.

This clonotype was observed a handful of times. V is TRBV6-1 and J is TRBJ2-1, with TRBD2 identical over 11 bases. The trim removed 4 bases at V and 13 bases at J, leaving 12 bases unmatched. CDR3 length equals 15 residues. Germline V lookup: CDR1 MNHNS, CDR2 SASEGT. This CDR3 reads CASSARTSGQETQFF. The CDR3 region has the DNA TGTGCCAGCAGTGCCCGGACTAGCGGGCAAGAGACCCAGTTCTTC.

This rearrangement joins TRBV7-3 to TRBJ2-1; no clear D. CDR1 is SGHTA and CDR2 is FQGTGA in the germline V gene. The length of the CDR3 is 11 residues. V was cut by 5 bases and J by 13 bases, with 12 bases left in between. CDR3 DNA sequence: TGTGCCAGCAGCCTCCAAGAGACCCAGTTCTTC. Residues: CASSLQETQFF.

The chain has TRBV10-1 and TRBJ2-3; 7 bases line up with TRBD2. The CDR3 loop spans 15 amino acids. Germline CDR1 reads WNHNN; CDR2 reads SYGVQD (reference sequence). The V segment lost 3 bases and the J segment 3 bases; nucleotides outside the gene matches: 6. In nucleotides, the CDR3 is TGCGCCAGCAGTGATTTAGCGGGCGGTACAGATACGCAGTATTTT. Protein: CASSDLAGGTDTQYF.

This clonotype has only a few counts. The chain uses TRBV7-2 and TRBJ2-4; a possible D gene is TRBD2 (8 bases). V shed 5 bases and J shed 13 bases, with 30 bases lying between them. Germline CDR1 SGHTA, CDR2 FQGNSA. The CDR3 sequence is 17 residues long. CDR3 coding DNA: TGTGCCAGCAGCAAAAGGGGGCGGGAGGCCACTGGCAATGAGCAGTACTTC. Amino acid sequence: CASSKRGREATGNEQYF.

Of note for this clonotype: Since no conserved phenylalanine or tryptophan closes the CDR3, a read error is the likely cause. The V and J genes are TRBV25-1 and TRBJ2-5; D not resolved. CDR1 and CDR2 from the germline V gene are MGHDK and SYGVNS. The germline V and J ends were trimmed by 2 bases and 11 bases, with 12 bases remaining between them. The CDR3 has 12 residues. The CDR3 DNA sequence: TGTGCCAGCAGTGAAGGTCGGCTTGAGCAGTACGTC. Translating gives CASSEGRLEQYV.

The table lists this clonotype with many counts. The chain couples TRBV12-5 to TRBJ2-3; TRBD1 aligns across 8 bases. V was pared by 0 bases and J by 4 bases, with 12 bases of the junction left unmatched. This CDR3 has 18 residues. Germline loops: CDR1 LGHNT, CDR2 FRNRAP. CDR3 DNA: TGTGCTAGTGGTTTGGTTCCGAAACAGGGGGTAGACGCAGATACGCAGTATTTT. This codes for CASGLVPKQGVDADTQYF. The full variable domain, rest sourced from reference TRBV12-5 and TRBJ2-3, is DARVTQTPRHKVTEMGQEVTMRCQPILGHNTVFWYRQTMMQGLELLAYFRNRAPLDDSGMPKDRFSAEMPDATLATLKIQPSEPRDSAVYFCASGLVPKQGVDADTQYFGPGTRLTVL.

The chain uses TRBV12-3 or TRBV12-4 and TRBJ2-1, with TRBD2 identical over 11 bases. The DNA end is more similar to TRBJ2-7, so the J call may be wrong. The CDR3 runs 14 residues. CDR3 sequence: CASSFGSGGDEQYF. The DNA of the CDR3 is TGTGCCAGCAGTTTTGGTAGCGGGGGGGACGAGCAGTACTTC.

This clonotype was counted at least ten times. This chain links TRBV7-6 with TRBJ2-6, with D hard to call. V was clipped by 3 bases and J by 1 base, with 7 bases between them. There are 15 residues in the CDR3. Germline-derived CDR1 and CDR2 are SGHVS and FNYEAQ. CDR3 DNA sequence: TGTGCCAGCAGCTTTACTGCATCTGGGGCCAACGTCCTGACTTTC. Its protein product is CASSFTASGANVLTF. The variable domain in full, completed from reference TRBV7-6 and TRBJ2-6, reads GAGVSQSPRYKVTKRGQDVALRCDPISGHVSLYWYRQALGQGPEFLTYFNYEAQQDKSGLPNDRFSAERPEGSISTLTIQRTEQRDSAMYRCASSFTASGANVLTFGAGSRLTVL.

J is TRBJ2-1 and V is TRBV27; TRBD1 matches 7 bases. The assigned J gene may be wrong: the sequence end matches TRBJ2-7 better. CDR3 size: 14 residues. The germline V gene has CDR1 MNHEY and CDR2 SMNVEV (reference sequence). The CDR3 spells CASRSGDSLGEQYF. CDR3 bases: TGTGCCAGCAGGTCCGGGGACAGCCTGGGCGAGCAGTACTTC.

This clonotype was counted at least ten times. This chain connects TRBV12-3 or TRBV12-4 to TRBJ2-1, with 8 bases fitting TRBD1. TRBJ2-7 explains the end of the DNA better; the J call may be wrong. This CDR3 has 17 amino acids. The CDR3 DNA reads TGTGCCAGCAGACTGAGAAGGAGGACAGGGACCTACAATGAGCAGTACTTC. Translating it yields CASRLRRRTGTYNEQYF.

The J gene is TRBJ2-5, the V gene TRBV6-2 or TRBV6-3, with 12 bases matching TRBD1. The DNA end favors TRBJ2-7, so the J call may be wrong. The CDR3 has 16 amino acids. Germline V gene data show CDR1 as MNHEY and CDR2 as SVGEGT. The CDR3 sequence is CASTLSSGTGGHEQYF. The CDR3 nucleotides are TGTGCCAGCACCTTATCTTCCGGGACAGGGGGCCACGAGCAGTACTTC.

CDR3 bases: TGTGCCAGCACTCACCGGGACAAAGAGACCCAGTTCTTC. Translation gives CASTHRDKETQFF. This chain connects TRBV6-1 to TRBJ2-1; a possible D gene is TRBD1 (6 bases). Germline V CDR1 and CDR2: MNHNS, SASEGT. V was pared by 7 bases and J by 13 bases, with 20 bases between. There are 13 residues in the CDR3.

The chain uses TRBV10-3 and TRBJ2-5; TRBD2 aligns across 10 bases. The assigned J gene may be wrong: the sequence end matches TRBJ2-1 better. Germline values: CDR1 ENHRY, CDR2 SYGVKD. CDR3 length equals 17 residues. The CDR3 sequence: CAISETSGKILRETQFF. For the CDR3, the DNA is TGTGCCATCAGTGAAACTAGCGGGAAAATACTACGGGAGACCCAGTTCTTC.

This clonotype came up many times. The rearrangement uses TRBV6-1 and TRBJ2-5; D remains ambiguous. CDR1 is MNHNS and CDR2 is SASEGT in the germline V gene. The CDR3 totals 12 residues. V shed 8 bases and J shed 2 bases, with 9 bases lying between them. In nucleotides, the CDR3 is TGTGCCAGCTCAGGAGTTCAAGAGACCCAGTACTTC. Its translation is CASSGVQETQYF.

The rearrangement links TRBV6-6 to TRBJ2-1, with a weak D call TRBD1 (7 bases). From germline, CDR1 is MNHNY and CDR2 SVGAGI (reference sequence). This CDR3 is 14 amino acids long. V was shortened by 5 bases and J by 13 bases, with 21 bases between the two germline ends. CDR3 DNA sequence: TGTGCCAGCAGTGACAGGGAGGCTATACTATTTCAGTTCTTC. Translating gives CASSDREAILFQFF.

Only a few counts were recorded for this clonotype. The genes are TRBV7-6 and TRBJ2-1; D might be TRBD2 (5 bases). V lost 1 base and J 10 bases, leaving 14 bases between the germline ends. Germline CDR1 reads SGHVS; CDR2 reads FNYEAQ. CDR3 length equals 14 residues. CDR3 amino acids: CASSLGTETYEQFF. The CDR3 bases are TGTGCCAGCAGCTTAGGGACTGAAACCTACGAGCAGTTCTTC.

The sample holds a few counts of this clonotype. The V gene is TRBV12-3 or TRBV12-4, the J gene TRBJ1-1; D remains ambiguous. V shed 3 bases and J shed 0 bases, with 8 bases lying between them. The CDR3 runs to 14 residues. The CDR3 DNA sequence: TGTGCCAGCAGTTTGGTCACTCTGAACACTGAAGCTTTCTTT. Protein product: CASSLVTLNTEAFF.

The rearrangement joins TRBV27 to TRBJ2-1; D not resolved. V was cut by 3 bases and J by 6 bases, with 3 bases left in between. The CDR3 runs 11 residues. CDR1 is MNHEY and CDR2 is SMNVEV in the germline V gene (reference sequence). The CDR3 nucleotides are TGTGCCAGCAGTTTCTTCAATGAGCAGTTCTTC. It translates to CASSFFNEQFF.

Written as DNA, the CDR3 is TGTGCCAGCAGTGCAGAACAGGGGGCTCGGGGGGAGCAGTACTTC. Its protein product is CASSAEQGARGEQYF. The V and J genes are TRBV6-8 and TRBJ2-7; 9 positions match TRBD1. V gave up 5 bases and J gave up 7 bases; unmatched junction bases: 12. This CDR3 is built from 15 residues. The germline CDR1 and CDR2 sequences are MNHGY and SAAAGT.

The chain is built from TRBV14 and TRBJ2-5; 10 bases fit TRBD2. CDR1 is SGHDN, CDR2 FVKESK, per germline. There are 15 residues in the CDR3. V trimming: 2 bases; J trimming: 5 bases; junction bases outside the gene matches: 5. The CDR3 coding sequence is TGTGCCAGCAGCCAAATAGCGGGAGGCGGGGAGACCCAGTACTTC. It codes for CASSQIAGGGETQYF.

The chain uses TRBV27 and TRBJ2-3; the match to TRBD1 covers 7 bases. Near its end, the DNA agrees better with TRBJ2-1, so the J call may be wrong. The CDR3 is 17 amino acids. Germline values: CDR1 MNHEY, CDR2 SMNVEV (reference sequence). The CDR3 spells CASSLSERPGGSYEQFF. CDR3 DNA sequence: TGTGCCAGCAGTTTATCTGAGCGTCCAGGGGGATCCTACGAGCAGTTCTTC.

The rearrangement joins TRBV25-1 to TRBJ2-3; no definite D call. The V gene lost 4 bases and the J gene lost 4 bases, with 6 bases spanning the gap. The germline CDR1 and CDR2 sequences are MGHDK and SYGVNS. The CDR3 covers 12 residues. This chain's CDR3 is CASSVSPDTQYF. The DNA of the CDR3 is TGTGCCAGCAGTGTCTCCCCAGATACGCAGTATTTT.

The rearrangement uses TRBV4-2 and TRBJ2-5, with TRBD1 matching 7 bases. The CDR3 totals 16 residues. Per the germline V gene, CDR1 is LGHNA and CDR2 is YNFKEQ. Trimming took 2 bases from V and 5 from J; bases not matched to a gene: 11. CDR3 nucleotides: TGTGCCAGCAGCCAACACACACAGGGGTCGGGGGAGACCCAGTACTTC. Protein sequence: CASSQHTQGSGETQYF.

The rearrangement links TRBV6-5 to TRBJ1-6, with D unresolved. The CDR3 totals 15 residues. The germline V gene has CDR1 MNHEY and CDR2 SVGAGI. Between the trimmed V and J ends, which lost 5 bases and 7 bases, there was a span of 15 bases. DNA for the CDR3: TGTGCCAGCAGTGAAGTCCAGGTTGGGAATTCACCCCTCCACTTT. It codes for CASSEVQVGNSPLHF.

The chain combines TRBV27 with TRBJ2-1; 10 bases line up with TRBD1. With V trimmed by 7 bases and J by 6 bases, 9 bases remained unmatched. The CDR3 length is 15 residues. Germline CDR1 is MNHEY and CDR2 is SMNVEV (reference sequence). CDR3 coding DNA: TGTGCCAGCACGACCGGGACAGGGGTAGTCAATGAGCAGTTCTTC. This translates into CASTTGTGVVNEQFF.

This clonotype has more than one count but fewer than ten. CDR3 protein: CASSERGALAEQFF. In nucleotides, the CDR3 is TGTGCCAGCAGTGAACGGGGGGCGTTGGCCGAGCAGTTCTTC. The chain couples TRBV6-1 to TRBJ2-1, with a weak D call TRBD2 (7 bases). V shed 2 bases and J shed 10 bases, with 15 bases lying between them. Germline CDR1 is MNHNS and CDR2 is SASEGT. The length of the CDR3 is 14 residues.